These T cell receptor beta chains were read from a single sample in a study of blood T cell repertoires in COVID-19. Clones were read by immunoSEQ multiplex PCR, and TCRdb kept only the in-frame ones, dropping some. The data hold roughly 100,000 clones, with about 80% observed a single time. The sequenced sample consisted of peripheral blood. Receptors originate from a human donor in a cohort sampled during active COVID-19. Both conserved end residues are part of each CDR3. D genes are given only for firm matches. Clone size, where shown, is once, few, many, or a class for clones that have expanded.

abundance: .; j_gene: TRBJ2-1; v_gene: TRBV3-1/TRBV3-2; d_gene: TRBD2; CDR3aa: CASSQRTSGHNEQFF; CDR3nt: TGTGCCAGCAGCCAGAGGACTAGCGGGCACAATGAGCAGTTCTTC
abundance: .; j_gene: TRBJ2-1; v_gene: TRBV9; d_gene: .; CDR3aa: CASSVVGGSRGYNEQFF; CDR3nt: TGTGCCAGCAGCGTAGTAGGTGGGTCAAGGGGTTACAATGAGCAGTTCTTC
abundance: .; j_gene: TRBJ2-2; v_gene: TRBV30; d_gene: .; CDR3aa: CAWSVFQTNTGELFF; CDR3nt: TGTGCCTGGAGTGTATTTCAGACGAACACCGGGGAGCTGTTTTTT
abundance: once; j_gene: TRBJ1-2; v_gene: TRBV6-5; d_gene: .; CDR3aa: CAGGTDYGYTF; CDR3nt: TGTGCTGGGGGGACGGACTATGGCTACACCTTC
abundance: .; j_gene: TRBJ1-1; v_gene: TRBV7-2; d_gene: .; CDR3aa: CASSPTVAGSTEAFF; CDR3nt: TGTGCCAGCAGTCCCACCGTTGCAGGGTCCACTGAAGCTTTCTTT
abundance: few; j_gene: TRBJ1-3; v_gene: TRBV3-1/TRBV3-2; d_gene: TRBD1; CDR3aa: CATGGGNTIYF; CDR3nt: TGTGCCACAGGGGGAGGTAACACCATATATTTT
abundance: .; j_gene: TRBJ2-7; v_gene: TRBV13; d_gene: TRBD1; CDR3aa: CASSPRDRSEQYF; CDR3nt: TGTGCCAGCAGTCCCCGGGACAGGTCAGAGCAGTACTTC
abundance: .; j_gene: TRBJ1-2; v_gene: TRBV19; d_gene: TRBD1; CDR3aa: CASMRTGIGGGYTF; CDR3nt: TGTGCCAGTATGAGGACAGGGATAGGAGGAGGCTACACCTTC
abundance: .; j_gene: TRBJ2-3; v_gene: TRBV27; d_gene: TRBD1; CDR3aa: CASSLGQGGRNTQYF; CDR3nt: TGTGCCAGCAGTTTAGGACAGGGGGGGAGGAATACGCAGTATTTT
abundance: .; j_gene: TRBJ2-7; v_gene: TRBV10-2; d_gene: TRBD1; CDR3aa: CASRKGQGGGYEQYF; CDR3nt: TGCGCCAGCAGAAAGGGACAGGGGGGGGGCTACGAGCAGTACTTC
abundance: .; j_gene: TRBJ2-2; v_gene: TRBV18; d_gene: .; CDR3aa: CASSPRPGDLTGELFF; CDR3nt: TGTGCCAGCTCACCGAGACCAGGGGATCTCACCGGGGAGCTGTTTTTT
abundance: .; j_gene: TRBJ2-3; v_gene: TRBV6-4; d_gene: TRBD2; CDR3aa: CASSFRGGTDTQYF; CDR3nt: TGTGCCAGCAGTTTTCGGGGGGGCACAGATACGCAGTATTTT
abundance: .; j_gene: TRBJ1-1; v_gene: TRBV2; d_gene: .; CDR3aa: CASSEARGRRAFF; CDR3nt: TGTGCCAGCAGTGAAGCTAGGGGAAGGAGAGCTTTCTTT
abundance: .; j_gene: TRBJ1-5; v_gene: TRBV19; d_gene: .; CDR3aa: CASSIVNPRGDQPQHF; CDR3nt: TGTGCCAGTAGTATAGTTAACCCTCGGGGAGATCAGCCCCAGCATTTT
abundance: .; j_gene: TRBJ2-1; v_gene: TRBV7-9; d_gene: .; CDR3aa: CASSPVFEQFF; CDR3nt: TGTGCCAGCAGCCCTGTTTTTGAGCAGTTCTTC
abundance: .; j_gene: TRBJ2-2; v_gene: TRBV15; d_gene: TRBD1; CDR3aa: CATSRAAGGTGELFF; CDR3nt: TGTGCCACCAGCAGAGCGGCAGGGGGCACCGGGGAGCTGTTTTTT
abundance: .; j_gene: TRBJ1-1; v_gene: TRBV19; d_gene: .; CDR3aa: CASSIDTVNTEAFF; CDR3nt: TGTGCCAGTAGTATAGACACTGTGAACACTGAAGCTTTCTTT
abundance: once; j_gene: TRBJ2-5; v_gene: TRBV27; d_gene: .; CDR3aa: CASSLKRVGRVQETQYF; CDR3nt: TGTGCCAGCAGTTTAAAGCGGGTTGGCAGGGTACAAGAGACCCAGTACTTC
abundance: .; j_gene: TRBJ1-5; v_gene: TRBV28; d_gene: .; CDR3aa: CASSLTRDSNQPQHF; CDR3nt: TGTGCCAGCAGTTTGACTAGAGATAGCAATCAGCCCCAGCATTTT
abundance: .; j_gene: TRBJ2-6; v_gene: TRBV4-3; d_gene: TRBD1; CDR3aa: CASSPEVSRQGASGANVLTF; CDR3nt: TGCGCCAGCAGCCCCGAGGTTTCAAGACAGGGGGCTTCTGGGGCCAACGTCCTGACTTTC
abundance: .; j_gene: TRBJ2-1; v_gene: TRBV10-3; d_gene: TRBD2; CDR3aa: CAISSTSGGSYNEQFF; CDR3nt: TGTGCCATCAGTTCCACTAGCGGGGGCTCCTACAATGAGCAGTTCTTC